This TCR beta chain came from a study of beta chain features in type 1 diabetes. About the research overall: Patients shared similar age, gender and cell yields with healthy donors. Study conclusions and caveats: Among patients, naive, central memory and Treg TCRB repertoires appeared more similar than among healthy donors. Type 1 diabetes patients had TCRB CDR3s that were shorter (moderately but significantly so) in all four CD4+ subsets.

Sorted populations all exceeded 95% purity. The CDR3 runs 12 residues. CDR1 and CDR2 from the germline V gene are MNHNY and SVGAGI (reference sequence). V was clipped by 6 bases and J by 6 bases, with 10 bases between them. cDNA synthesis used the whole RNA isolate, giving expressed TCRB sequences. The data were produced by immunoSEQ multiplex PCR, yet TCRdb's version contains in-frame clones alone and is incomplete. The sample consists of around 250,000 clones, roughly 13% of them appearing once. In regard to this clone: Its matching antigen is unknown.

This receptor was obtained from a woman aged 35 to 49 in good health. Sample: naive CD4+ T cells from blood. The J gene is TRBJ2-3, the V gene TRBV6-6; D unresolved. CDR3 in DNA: TGTGCCAGCAGCTCTAGTGGCGATACGCAGTATTTT. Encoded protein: CASSSSGDTQYF.